Listed below are T cell receptor beta chains from one sample, sequenced in a study of cytotoxic CD8 clonotypes in ibrutinib-treated CLL. Method: immunoSEQ multiplex PCR; TCRdb's copy keeps in-frame clones and lacks some. This sample carries 29,000 or so clones, 76% of them seen once, and the ten largest clones take roughly 48%. Sequenced material: PBMCs, taken after 36 months of ibrutinib treatment. The receptors come from a human donor with chronic lymphocytic leukemia. Each CDR3 is given with its conserved first and last residue. D genes are given only for firm matches. Clone size is given for some rows only: seen once, a few or many times, or a class if the clone is expanded.

J gene	V gene	clone size	D gene	CDR3 protein	CDR3 DNA
TRBJ2-4	TRBV27	.	.	CASSLSSRDIQYF	TGTGCCAGCAGTTTATCTAGCCGAGACATTCAGTACTTC
TRBJ1-1	TRBV6-5	.	.	CASSYSTGGTEAFF	TGTGCCAGCAGTTACTCGACCGGGGGGACTGAAGCTTTCTTT
TRBJ1-1	TRBV7-9	.	.	CASSPENTEAFF	TGTGCCAGCAGCCCAGAGAACACTGAAGCTTTCTTT
TRBJ1-2	TRBV7-8	.	.	CASSLGAGYGYTF	TGTGCCAGCAGCTTAGGGGCAGGGTACGGCTACACCTTC
TRBJ1-1	TRBV6-5	.	TRBD1	CASHRQGSFTEAFF	TGTGCCAGCCACAGACAGGGGAGTTTCACTGAAGCTTTCTTT
TRBJ1-2	TRBV7-2	.	.	CASSLGMRGGYGYTF	TGTGCCAGCAGCTTAGGTATGCGAGGCGGGTATGGCTACACCTTC
TRBJ1-5	TRBV18	few	TRBD1	CASSQDRGGQPQHF	TGTGCCAGCTCCCAGGACAGGGGAGGGCAGCCCCAGCATTTT
TRBJ1-1	TRBV11-2	.	TRBD1	CASSPRDSMGAFF	TGTGCCAGCAGTCCCCGGGACAGCATGGGGGCTTTCTTT
TRBJ1-2	TRBV23-1	few	.	CASRLVYGYTF	TGCGCCAGCAGGTTGGTGTATGGCTACACCTTC
TRBJ2-3	TRBV5-6	.	TRBD2	CASSLGLAGYTDTQYF	TGTGCCAGCAGCTTAGGACTAGCGGGGTACACAGATACGCAGTATTTT
TRBJ1-1	TRBV4-2	once	TRBD1	CASSPGDRGNTEAFF	TGTGCCAGCAGCCCCGGGGACAGGGGAAACACTGAAGCTTTCTTT
TRBJ1-1	TRBV4-1	.	.	CASSQMEWELVAFF	TGCGCCAGCAGCCAAATGGAGTGGGAGTTAGTAGCTTTCTTT
TRBJ2-1	TRBV4-2	.	.	CASSPLVDNPEQFF	TGTGCCAGCAGCCCTCTGGTGGATAACCCTGAGCAGTTCTTC
TRBJ1-1	TRBV30	.	.	CAWSKGAPGAFF	TGTGCCTGGAGTAAAGGTGCGCCCGGAGCTTTCTTT
TRBJ2-2	TRBV6-1	.	.	CASSRPNTGELFF	TGTGCCAGCAGTCGCCCAAACACCGGGGAGCTGTTTTTT
TRBJ1-2	TRBV7-9	.	.	CASSLEEQQPNYGYTF	TGTGCCAGCAGCTTAGAGGAACAGCAACCTAACTATGGCTACACCTTC
TRBJ1-6	TRBV7-8	.	.	CASSPTGIMSSPLHF	TGTGCCAGCAGTCCAACAGGGATTATGAGTTCACCCCTCCACTTT
TRBJ2-3	TRBV5-1	.	TRBD2	CASSLSGGAVDTQYF	TGCGCCAGCAGTCTAAGCGGGGGGGCGGTGGATACGCAGTATTTT
TRBJ1-2	TRBV11-2	.	TRBD1	CASSPDRVDMSGGYTF	TGTGCCAGCAGTCCGGACAGGGTCGATATGTCAGGTGGCTACACCTTC
TRBJ2-7	TRBV29-1	few	.	CSSRQAGEQYF	TGCAGCTCCCGACAGGCGGGAGAGCAGTACTTC
TRBJ2-7	TRBV27	.	.	CASSPGAGSGTEQYF	TGTGCCAGCAGCCCCGGGGCAGGATCCGGCACCGAGCAGTACTTC
TRBJ2-3	TRBV5-1	.	TRBD1	CAHKPGQGGTDTQYF	TGCGCCCACAAACCGGGACAGGGTGGGACAGATACGCAGTATTTT
TRBJ1-6	TRBV2	.	.	CASSDPVSTLHF	TGTGCCAGCAGTGATCCAGTTTCTACCCTCCACTTT
TRBJ1-5	TRBV2	once	TRBD1	CASSGTGGYSNQPQHF	TGTGCCAGCAGTGGGACAGGGGGATATAGCAATCAGCCCCAGCATTTT
TRBJ1-1	TRBV5-1	.	.	CASSLWSGSTEAFF	TGCGCCAGCAGCTTGTGGTCCGGCTCGACTGAAGCTTTCTTT
TRBJ2-7	TRBV6-5	.	.	CASSYTGLDEQYF	TGTGCCAGCAGTTACACGGGCCTCGACGAGCAGTACTTC
TRBJ1-5	TRBV7-9	.	.	CASSRGLYSNQPQHF	TGTGCCAGCAGCCGCGGGTTATACTCGAATCAGCCCCAGCATTTT
TRBJ1-2	TRBV2	.	TRBD1	CASSVGPRGRGDYGYTF	TGTGCCAGCAGTGTGGGCCCCCGGGGCAGGGGGGACTATGGCTACACCTTC
TRBJ1-1	TRBV7-9	once	.	CASSSTIAGGGLNTEAFF	TGTGCCAGCAGCTCAACAATTGCGGGGGGTGGGTTGAACACTGAAGCTTTCTTT
TRBJ1-2	TRBV27	.	.	CASSLSPDYGYTF	TGTGCCAGCAGTTTATCTCCCGACTATGGCTACACCTTC
TRBJ1-2	TRBV5-4	.	TRBD1	CASRMTGGWYGYTF	TGTGCCAGCAGGATGACAGGGGGGTGGTATGGCTACACCTTC
TRBJ2-1	TRBV5-6	once	.	CASTVQDEQFF	TGTGCCAGCACCGTCCAGGATGAGCAGTTCTTC
TRBJ2-1	TRBV7-9	.	TRBD2	CASSLRTSGAHNEQFF	TGTGCCAGCAGCTTACGGACTAGCGGGGCGCACAATGAGCAGTTCTTC
TRBJ2-7	TRBV14	.	.	CASSQVYEQYF	TGTGCCAGCAGCCAAGTATACGAGCAGTACTTC
TRBJ1-3	TRBV5-1	once	.	CASGGPESSGNTIYF	TGCGCCAGCGGGGGGCCGGAGAGCTCTGGAAACACCATATATTTT
TRBJ2-1	TRBV4-3	.	TRBD2	CASSQSWGGAYEQFF	TGCGCCAGCAGCCAATCGTGGGGGGGTGCATATGAGCAGTTCTTC
TRBJ1-1	TRBV13	.	.	CASRIYLNTEAFF	TGTGCCAGCAGGATCTACCTGAACACTGAAGCTTTCTTT
TRBJ2-7	TRBV7-6	.	.	CASSLAHEGDEQYF	TGTGCCAGCAGCTTAGCCCACGAAGGGGACGAGCAGTACTTC
TRBJ2-7	TRBV5-8	.	.	CASSLPGHPAYEQYF	TGTGCCAGCAGCTTACCGGGACACCCTGCCTACGAGCAGTACTTC
TRBJ1-3	TRBV6-6	few	TRBD1	CASSYGTASGNTIYF	TGTGCCAGCAGTTATGGGACAGCCTCTGGAAACACCATATATTTT
TRBJ2-2	TRBV4-1	.	.	CASSHHSKVTGELFF	TGCGCCAGCAGCCACCACTCTAAGGTCACCGGGGAGCTGTTTTTT
TRBJ1-1	TRBV7-9	few	.	CASSLRGAMNTEAFF	TGTGCCAGCAGCTTAAGGGGCGCGATGAACACTGAAGCTTTCTTT
TRBJ2-5	TRBV2	.	.	CASSEEGQETQYF	TGTGCCAGCAGTGAAGAGGGACAAGAGACCCAGTACTTC
TRBJ1-2	TRBV4-1	.	TRBD1	CASSQADRAEGGYGYTF	TGCGCCAGCAGCCAAGCGGACAGGGCCGAAGGAGGCTATGGCTACACCTTC
TRBJ1-2	TRBV27	.	.	CASRGGGYSGYTF	TGTGCCAGCAGGGGTGGCGGCTACTCTGGCTACACCTTC
TRBJ1-1	TRBV7-2	.	TRBD1	CASSLGTGNTEAFF	TGTGCCAGCAGCTTAGGGACAGGGAACACTGAAGCTTTCTTT
TRBJ1-3	TRBV7-9	few	.	CASSLKQGNTIYF	TGTGCCAGCAGCTTAAAACAGGGAAACACCATATATTTT
TRBJ1-3	TRBV15	.	.	CATSRSAPKENTIYF	TGTGCCACCAGCAGATCGGCACCAAAAGAAAACACCATATATTTT
TRBJ2-7	TRBV4-1	.	.	CASSQDNTYEQYF	TGCGCCAGCAGCCAAGATAACACCTACGAGCAGTACTTC
TRBJ1-2	TRBV7-9	few	.	CASSLTGGDYTF	TGTGCCAGCAGCTTAACCGGCGGTGACTACACCTTC
TRBJ2-2	TRBV11-2	.	.	CASSLRGFANTGELFF	TGTGCCAGCAGCCTTAGGGGCTTCGCGAACACCGGGGAGCTGTTTTTT
TRBJ2-1	TRBV11-2	.	TRBD2	CASSLRRGSEQFF	TGTGCCAGCAGCTTAAGGCGGGGGTCTGAGCAGTTCTTC
TRBJ2-2	TRBV6-5	.	.	CASSYSPQTTGELFF	TGTGCCAGCAGTTACTCGCCGCAGACCACCGGGGAGCTGTTTTTT
TRBJ1-4	TRBV19	.	.	CASSRQRLNEKLFF	TGTGCCAGTAGCCGACAGCGGTTAAATGAAAAACTGTTTTTT